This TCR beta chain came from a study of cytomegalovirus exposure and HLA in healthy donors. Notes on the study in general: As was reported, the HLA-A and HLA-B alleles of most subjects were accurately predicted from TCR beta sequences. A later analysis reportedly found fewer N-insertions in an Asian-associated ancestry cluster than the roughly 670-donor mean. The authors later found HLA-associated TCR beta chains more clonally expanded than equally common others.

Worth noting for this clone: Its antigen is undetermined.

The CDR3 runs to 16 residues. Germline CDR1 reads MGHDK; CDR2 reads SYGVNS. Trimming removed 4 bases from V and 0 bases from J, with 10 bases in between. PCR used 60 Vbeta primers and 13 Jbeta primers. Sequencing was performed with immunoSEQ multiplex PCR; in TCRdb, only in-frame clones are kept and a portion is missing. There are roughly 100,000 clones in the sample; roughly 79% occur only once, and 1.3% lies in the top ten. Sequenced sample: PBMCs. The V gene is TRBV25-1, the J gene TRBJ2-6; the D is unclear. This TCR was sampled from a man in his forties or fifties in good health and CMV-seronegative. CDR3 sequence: CASSGHFSSGANVLTF. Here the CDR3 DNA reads TGTGCCAGCAGTGGACATTTCTCCTCTGGGGCCAACGTCCTGACTTTC.